Listed below are T cell receptor beta chains from one sample, sequenced in a study of blood T cells in healthy people across ages. TCRdb recomputed calls from the 5' RACE reads with MiXCR, one row per CDR3 protein. The sample lists 1.5 million to 2 million distinct CDR3 sequences; more than 35% were seen once. The sequenced sample consisted of blood. These receptors all come from a human donor in good health. CDR3s include the opening cysteine and the closing phenylalanine or tryptophan. The D gene is left open where the match is weak. Not every row has a clone size; where given, it reads once, few, many or a size class.

D	V	size	J	DNA	CDR3
TRBD1	TRBV20-1	.	TRBJ1-5	TGCAGTGCTACAGCCGGGACAGGGATTGACAATCAGCCCCAGCATTTT	CSATAGTGIDNQPQHF
.	TRBV5-4	.	TRBJ2-1	TGTGCCAGCAGCCCGGCGGAAGATGAGCAGTTCTTC	CASSPAEDEQFF
.	TRBV6-6	many	TRBJ1-2	TGTGCCAGCAGTTACGAGGGGAACTATGGCTACACCTTC	CASSYEGNYGYTF
.	TRBV11-2	few	TRBJ1-1	TGTGCCAGCAGCTCTAAGGGGGCTTTCTTT	CASSSKGAFF
.	TRBV4-2	.	TRBJ1-1	TGTGCCAGCCGCCAAGACGCCGGGACCACCTCAGAAGCTTTCTTT	CASRQDAGTTSEAFF
.	TRBV20-1	.	TRBJ1-4	TGCAGTGCTAGCGAAATGACAACTAATGAAAAACGGTTTTTT	CSASEMTTNEKRFF
.	TRBV7-2	once	TRBJ2-3	TGTGCCAGCAGCTTATACCCCAACGGAGAAGGAAATACGCGGTATTTT	CASSLYPNGEGNTRYF
.	TRBV12-3/TRBV12-4	few	TRBJ2-6	TGTGCCAGCAGTGTACACGTTGAAGTTTACTCTGGGGCCAACGTCCTGACTTTC	CASSVHVEVYSGANVLTF
.	TRBV12-3/TRBV12-4	few	TRBJ2-3	TGTGCCAGCACCTTAAGCGGAAGCACAGATACGCAGTATTTT	CASTLSGSTDTQYF
.	TRBV13	.	TRBJ1-2	TGTGCCAGCAGCTATGGGACGAGGAGTACCTTC	CASSYGTRSTF
TRBD1	TRBV24-1	.	TRBJ1-2	TGTGCCACCAGTGACCCGGACAGGGTGGGAGGCTACACCTTC	CATSDPDRVGGYTF
.	TRBV11-2	.	TRBJ2-1	TGTGCCAGCAGCCCAAACCCCACGAATGAGCAGTTCTTC	CASSPNPTNEQFF
.	TRBV20-1	few	TRBJ2-7	TGCAGTGCTAGAGTGGGTTACGGGGGTTACGAGCAGTACTTC	CSARVGYGGYEQYF
TRBD1	TRBV24-1	.	TRBJ2-4	TGTGCCACCAGTGAGCGACAGGGGGCGTACTACAATGAGCAGTACTTC	CATSERQGAYYNEQYF
TRBD1	TRBV12-3/TRBV12-4	.	TRBJ2-7	TGTGCCAGCAGAGATCCGGGACAGGGCTACGAGCAGTACTTC	CASRDPGQGYEQYF
.	TRBV24-1	.	TRBJ1-5	TGTGCCACCAGTGATTTGGAAGGGACGCAGCCCCAGCATTTT	CATSDLEGTQPQHF
.	TRBV25-1	few	TRBJ2-3	TGTGCCAGCAGTGAAGAAAATAGCAGGATGGATACGCAGTATTTT	CASSEENSRMDTQYF
.	TRBV4-2	.	TRBJ2-7	TGTGCCAGCAGCCAAGGCTGGGCGGCTACGGTTGTTGAGCAGTACTTC	CASSQGWAATVVEQYF
.	TRBV29-1	.	TRBJ2-1	TGCAGCGTTGAGCGGTCGAATCCCTCCTACAATGAGCAGTTCTTC	CSVERSNPSYNEQFF
TRBD1	TRBV20-1	.	TRBJ2-1	TGCAGTGCGCCGACAGGGTTGGTCCATGAGCTGTTCTTC	CSAPTGLVHELFF
.	TRBV29-1	few	TRBJ2-1	TGCAGCGTAAGAGACAGGATTGAGCAGTTCTTC	CSVRDRIEQFF
TRBD1	TRBV12-3/TRBV12-4	.	TRBJ2-3	TGTGCCAGCAGTGCAGGGGGCGCCGCAGATACGCAGTATTTT	CASSAGGAADTQYF
TRBD2	TRBV28	.	TRBJ2-3	TGTGCCTGTCTAGCGGGGGGGCATCTTTTAGATACGCAGTATTTT	CACLAGGHLLDTQYF
.	TRBV5-6	.	TRBJ2-1	TGTGCCAGCAGCGGGGTGGAGGGGGCCTACAATGAGCAGTTCTTC	CASSGVEGAYNEQFF
TRBD2	TRBV20-1	.	TRBJ2-5	TGCAGTGCGTTACCCCGACTAGCGGGGATACAAGAGACCCAGTACTTC	CSALPRLAGIQETQYF
TRBD2	TRBV6-1	few	TRBJ2-5	TGTGCCAGCATGTACGGGGGGTACCAAGAGACCCAGTACTTC	CASMYGGYQETQYF
.	TRBV29-1	many	TRBJ2-7	TGCAGCGTTCGAGACCGGGGCGGGGACTACGAGCAGTACTTC	CSVRDRGGDYEQYF
.	TRBV5-1	few	TRBJ2-3	TGCGCCAGCAGCTTTCAAGCGGCCCCGGAGGATACGCAGTATTTT	CASSFQAAPEDTQYF
.	TRBV7-8	.	TRBJ1-6	TGTGCCAGCAGCTTAAAGGTTGACATAGGTTCACCCCTCCACTTT	CASSLKVDIGSPLHF
.	TRBV2	.	TRBJ2-1	TGTGCCAGCAGCTTCTTACAGGGTTGGAATGAGCAGTTCTTC	CASSFLQGWNEQFF
.	TRBV20-1	.	TRBJ2-1	TGCAGTGCCCAGACGGGGTACTCCTACAATGAGCAGTTCTTC	CSAQTGYSYNEQFF
.	TRBV20-1	few	TRBJ2-3	TGCAGTGCTACCCCCTGGGGTACGCAGTATTTT	CSATPWGTQYF
.	TRBV5-1	once	TRBJ2-5	TGCGCCAGCAGCTTGGCCCCGACAGGAGCTGAAGAGACCCAGTACTTC	CASSLAPTGAEETQYF
.	TRBV12-3/TRBV12-4	.	TRBJ1-4	TGTGCCAGCAGTTGGAGGCAGGATAATGAAAAACTGTTTTTT	CASSWRQDNEKLFF
TRBD1	TRBV5-1	few	TRBJ1-2	TGCGCCAGCAGAGGGGACAGGGCTCATGGCTACACCTTC	CASRGDRAHGYTF
.	TRBV29-1	.	TRBJ2-7	TGCAGCGTGGGGGGCGGGACTCTCTCCTACAATGAGCAGTACTTC	CSVGGGTLSYNEQYF
TRBD1	TRBV7-8	many	TRBJ2-1	TGTGCCAGCAGCTCCCGGGACAGGGGCAATGAGCAGTTCTTC	CASSSRDRGNEQFF
.	TRBV29-1	.	TRBJ2-1	TGCAGCGTTGGAAGCAGCGGTTACTCCTACAATGAGCAGTTCTTC	CSVGSSGYSYNEQFF
TRBD1	TRBV12-3/TRBV12-4	.	TRBJ2-6	TGTGCCAGCAGGAGGACGGGACAGTACTCTGGGGCCAACGTCCTGACTTTC	CASRRTGQYSGANVLTF
.	TRBV6-5	few	TRBJ2-7	TGTGCCAGCAGTCCTCATGGCGGCAGACCCTACGAGCAGTACTTC	CASSPHGGRPYEQYF
TRBD2	TRBV7-2	few	TRBJ2-4	TGTGCCAGCAGCCCCCGGGGGGGTGGCCCCTCTGCCAAAAACATTCAGTACTTC	CASSPRGGGPSAKNIQYF
.	TRBV6-1	.	TRBJ1-1	TGTGCCAGCAGTGAATTTTGGAACACTGAAGCTTTCTTT	CASSEFWNTEAFF